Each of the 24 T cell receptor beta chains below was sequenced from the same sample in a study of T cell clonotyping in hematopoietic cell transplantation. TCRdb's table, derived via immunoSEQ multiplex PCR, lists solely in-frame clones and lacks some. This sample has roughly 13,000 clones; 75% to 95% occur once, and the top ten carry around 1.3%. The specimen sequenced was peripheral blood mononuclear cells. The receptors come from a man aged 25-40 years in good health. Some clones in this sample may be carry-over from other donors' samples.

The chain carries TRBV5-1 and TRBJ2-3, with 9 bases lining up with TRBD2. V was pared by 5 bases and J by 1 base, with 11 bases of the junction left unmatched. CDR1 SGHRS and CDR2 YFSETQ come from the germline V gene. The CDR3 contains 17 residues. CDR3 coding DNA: TGCGCCAGCAGTTTGTACAGCGGGGGGACGGGCACAGATACGCAGTATTTT. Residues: CASSLYSGGTGTDTQYF.

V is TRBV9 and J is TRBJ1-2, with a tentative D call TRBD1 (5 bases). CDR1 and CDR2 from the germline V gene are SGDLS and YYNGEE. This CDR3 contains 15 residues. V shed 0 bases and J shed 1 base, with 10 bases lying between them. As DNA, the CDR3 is TGTGCCAGCAGCGTAGATGGGGGTAGTAACTATGGCTACACCTTC. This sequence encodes CASSVDGGSNYGYTF.

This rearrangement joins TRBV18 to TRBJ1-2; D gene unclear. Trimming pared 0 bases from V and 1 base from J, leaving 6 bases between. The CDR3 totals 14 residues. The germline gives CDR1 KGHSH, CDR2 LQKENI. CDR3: CASSPPSDNYGYTF. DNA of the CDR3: TGTGCCAGCTCACCACCCTCCGATAACTATGGCTACACCTTC.

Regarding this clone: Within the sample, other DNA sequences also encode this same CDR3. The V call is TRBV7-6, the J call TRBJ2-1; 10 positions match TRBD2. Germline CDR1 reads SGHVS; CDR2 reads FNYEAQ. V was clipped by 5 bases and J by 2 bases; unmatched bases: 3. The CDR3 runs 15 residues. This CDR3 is CASSPSGGAYNEQFF. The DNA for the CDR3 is TGTGCCAGCAGCCCGAGCGGGGGGGCCTACAATGAGCAGTTCTTC. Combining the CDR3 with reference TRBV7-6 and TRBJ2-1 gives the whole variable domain GAGVSQSPRYKVTKRGQDVALRCDPISGHVSLYWYRQALGQGPEFLTYFNYEAQQDKSGLPNDRFSAERPEGSISTLTIQRTEQRDSAMYRCASSPSGGAYNEQFFGPGTRLTVL.

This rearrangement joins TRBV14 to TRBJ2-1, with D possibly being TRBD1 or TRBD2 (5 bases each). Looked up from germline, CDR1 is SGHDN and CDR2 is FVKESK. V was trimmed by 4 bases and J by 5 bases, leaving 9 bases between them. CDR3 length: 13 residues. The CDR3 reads CASSPRGDNEQFF. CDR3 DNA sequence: TGTGCCAGCAGCCCTAGGGGAGACAATGAGCAGTTCTTC.

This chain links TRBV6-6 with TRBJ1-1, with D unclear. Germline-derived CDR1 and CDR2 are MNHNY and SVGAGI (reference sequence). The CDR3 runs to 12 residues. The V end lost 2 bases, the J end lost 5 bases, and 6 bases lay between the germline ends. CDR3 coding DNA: TGTGCCAGCAGTTACAGGGATACTGAAGCTTTCTTT. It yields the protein CASSYRDTEAFF.

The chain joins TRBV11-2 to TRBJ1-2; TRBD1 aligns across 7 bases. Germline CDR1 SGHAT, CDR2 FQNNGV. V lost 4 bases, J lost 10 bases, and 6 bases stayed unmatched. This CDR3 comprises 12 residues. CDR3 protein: CASSSGGPDYTF. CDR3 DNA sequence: TGTGCCAGCAGCTCAGGGGGACCTGACTACACCTTC.

The CDR3 DNA reads TGTGCCAGCAGCTTCGCAGGGGCCGACACTGAAGCTTTCTTT. Protein sequence: CASSFAGADTEAFF. J is TRBJ1-1 and V is TRBV11-2; possible D gene TRBD1, 6 bases. V was pared by 3 bases and J by 3 bases, with 11 bases between. The length of the CDR3 is 14 residues. Germline lookup yields CDR1 SGHAT and CDR2 FQNNGV.

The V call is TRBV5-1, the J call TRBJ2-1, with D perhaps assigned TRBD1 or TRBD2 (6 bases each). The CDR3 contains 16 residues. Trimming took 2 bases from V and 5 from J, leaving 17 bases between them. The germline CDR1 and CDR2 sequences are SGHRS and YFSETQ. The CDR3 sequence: CASSLGGQTFNNEQFF. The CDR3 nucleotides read TGCGCCAGCAGCTTAGGGGGGCAGACCTTCAACAATGAGCAGTTCTTC.

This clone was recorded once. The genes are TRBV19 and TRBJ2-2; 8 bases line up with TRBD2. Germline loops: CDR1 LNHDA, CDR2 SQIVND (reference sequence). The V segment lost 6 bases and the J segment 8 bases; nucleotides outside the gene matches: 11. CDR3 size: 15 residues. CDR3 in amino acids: CASRGSAGGAGELFF. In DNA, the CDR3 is TGTGCCAGTAGGGGCTCGGCGGGGGGCGCGGGGGAGCTGTTTTTT.

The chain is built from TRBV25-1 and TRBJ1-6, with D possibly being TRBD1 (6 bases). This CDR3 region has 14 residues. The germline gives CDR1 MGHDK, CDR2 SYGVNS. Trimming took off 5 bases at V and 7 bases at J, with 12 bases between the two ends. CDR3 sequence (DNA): TGTGCCAGCAGTAACCGGGACAACAATTCACCCCTCCACTTT. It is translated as CASSNRDNNSPLHF. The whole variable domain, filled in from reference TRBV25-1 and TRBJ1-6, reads EADIYQTPRYLVIGTGKKITLECSQTMGHDKMYWYQQDPGMELHLIHYSYGVNSTEKGDLSSESTVSRIRTEHFPLTLESARPSHTSQYLCASSNRDNNSPLHFGNGTRLTVT.

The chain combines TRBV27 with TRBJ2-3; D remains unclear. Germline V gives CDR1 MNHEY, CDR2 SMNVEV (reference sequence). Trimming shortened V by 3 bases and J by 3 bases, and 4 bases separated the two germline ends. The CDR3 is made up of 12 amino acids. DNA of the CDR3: TGTGCCAGCAGTTTGGGGACAGATACGCAGTATTTT. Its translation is CASSLGTDTQYF.

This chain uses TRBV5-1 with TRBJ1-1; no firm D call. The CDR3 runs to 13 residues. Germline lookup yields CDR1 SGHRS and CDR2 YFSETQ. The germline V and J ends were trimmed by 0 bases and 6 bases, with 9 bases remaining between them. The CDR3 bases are TGCGCCAGCAGCTTGGGGGGAGGTCCTGAAGCTTTCTTT. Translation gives CASSLGGGPEAFF.

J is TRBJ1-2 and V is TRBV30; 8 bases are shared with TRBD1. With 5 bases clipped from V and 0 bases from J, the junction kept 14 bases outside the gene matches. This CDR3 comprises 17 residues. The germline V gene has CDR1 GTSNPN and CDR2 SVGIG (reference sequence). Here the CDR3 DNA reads TGTGCCTGGTACCGGACAGGGCGTATTCGCCCTAACTATGGCTACACCTTC. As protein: CAWYRTGRIRPNYGYTF.

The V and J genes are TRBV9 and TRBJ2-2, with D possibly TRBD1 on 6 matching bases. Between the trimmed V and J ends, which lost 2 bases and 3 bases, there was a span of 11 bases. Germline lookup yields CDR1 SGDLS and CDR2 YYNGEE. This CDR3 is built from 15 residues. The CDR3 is CASSVGNRDTGELFF. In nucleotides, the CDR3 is TGTGCCAGCAGCGTGGGAAACAGGGACACCGGGGAGCTGTTTTTT.

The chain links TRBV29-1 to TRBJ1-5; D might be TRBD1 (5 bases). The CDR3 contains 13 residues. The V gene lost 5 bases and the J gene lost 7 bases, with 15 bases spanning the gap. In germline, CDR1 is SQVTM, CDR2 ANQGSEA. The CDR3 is CSVYGGRDQPQHF. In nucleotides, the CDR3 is TGCAGCGTTTACGGGGGACGGGACCAGCCCCAGCATTTT.

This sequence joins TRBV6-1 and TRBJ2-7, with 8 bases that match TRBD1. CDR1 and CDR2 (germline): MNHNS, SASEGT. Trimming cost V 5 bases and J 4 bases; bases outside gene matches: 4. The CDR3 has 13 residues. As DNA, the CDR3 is TGTGCCAGCAGTAGTGACAGGGGTTACGAGCAGTACTTC. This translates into CASSSDRGYEQYF.

CDR3 DNA: TGCGCCAGCAGCCCAGGCTTAGCGAGAAAAGCATCCACAGATACGCAGTATTTT. This gives the protein CASSPGLARKASTDTQYF. V is TRBV5-1 and J is TRBJ2-3, with D tentatively TRBD2 (5 bases). The CDR3 runs 18 residues. Trimming took off 4 bases at V and 2 bases at J, with 23 bases between the two ends. Germline V lookup: CDR1 SGHRS, CDR2 YFSETQ.

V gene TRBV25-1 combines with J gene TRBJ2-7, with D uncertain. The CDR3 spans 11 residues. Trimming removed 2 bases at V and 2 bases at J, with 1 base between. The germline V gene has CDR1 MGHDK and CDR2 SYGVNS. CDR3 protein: CASSEAYEQYF. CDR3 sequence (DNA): TGTGCCAGCAGTGAAGCCTACGAGCAGTACTTC.

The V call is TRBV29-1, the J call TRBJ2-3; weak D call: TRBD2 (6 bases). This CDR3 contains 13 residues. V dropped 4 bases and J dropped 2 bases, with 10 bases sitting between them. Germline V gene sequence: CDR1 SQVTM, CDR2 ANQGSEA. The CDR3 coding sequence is TGCAGCGTTGCACTAGCCCACACAGATACGCAGTATTTT. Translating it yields CSVALAHTDTQYF.

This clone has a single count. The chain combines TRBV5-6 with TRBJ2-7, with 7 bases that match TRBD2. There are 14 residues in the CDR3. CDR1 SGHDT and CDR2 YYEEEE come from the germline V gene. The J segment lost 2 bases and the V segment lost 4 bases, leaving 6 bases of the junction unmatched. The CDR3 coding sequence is TGTGCCAGCAGCCGACCCGGGGGGACCTACGAGCAGTACTTC. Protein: CASSRPGGTYEQYF.

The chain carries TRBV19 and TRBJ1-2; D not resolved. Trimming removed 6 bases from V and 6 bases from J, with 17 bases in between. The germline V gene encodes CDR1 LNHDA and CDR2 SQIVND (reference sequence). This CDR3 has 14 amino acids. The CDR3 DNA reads TGTGCCAGTAGCCTGGACGGGCCCGGTGATGGCTACACCTTC. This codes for CASSLDGPGDGYTF.

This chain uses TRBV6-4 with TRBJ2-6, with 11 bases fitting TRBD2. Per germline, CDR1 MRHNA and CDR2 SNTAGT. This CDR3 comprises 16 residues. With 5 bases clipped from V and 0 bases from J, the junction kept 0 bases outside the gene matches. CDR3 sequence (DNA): TGTGCCAGCAGTCTAGCGGGGGGCTCTGGGGCCAACGTCCTGACTTTC. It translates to CASSLAGGSGANVLTF.

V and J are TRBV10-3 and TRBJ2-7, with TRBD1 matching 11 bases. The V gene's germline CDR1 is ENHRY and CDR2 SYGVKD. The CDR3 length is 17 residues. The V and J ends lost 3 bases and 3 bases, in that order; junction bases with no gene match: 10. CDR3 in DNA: TGTGCCATCAGTGAACGCCTTCCGGGACAGGGGGACTACGAGCAGTACTTC. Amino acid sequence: CAISERLPGQGDYEQYF.